These 17 T cell receptor beta chains came from one sample sequenced in a study of OX40 agonist ivuxolimab in advanced cancers. The protocol was immunoSEQ multiplex PCR, while the TCRdb copy is restricted to in-frame clones and leaves out a portion. In the table there are some 150,000 clones, 85% to 95% of which are singletons. The sample in question was CD4+ or CD8+ T cells sorted from blood, obtained in a trial of the OX40 agonist ivuxolimab. Every receptor here comes from an adult with an advanced solid tumor such as melanoma, head and neck, liver or kidney cancer.

This clone was recorded only once. J is TRBJ2-3 and V is TRBV9; 10 nucleotides agree with TRBD2. The CDR3 consists of 16 residues. Germline CDR1 reads SGDLS; CDR2 reads YYNGEE. With V trimmed by 2 bases and J by 6 bases, 9 bases remained unmatched. The CDR3 is CASSVTPSGSLDTQYF. For the CDR3, the DNA is TGTGCCAGCAGCGTCACTCCTAGCGGGAGTTTGGATACGCAGTATTTT.

The chain couples TRBV9 to TRBJ2-7, with 8 bases that match TRBD1. J was trimmed by 3 bases and V by 4 bases; bases with no gene match: 9. The CDR3 has 15 amino acids. CDR1 and CDR2 from the germline V gene are SGDLS and YYNGEE. CDR3 loop: CASSTRQGILYEQYF. In nucleotides, the CDR3 is TGTGCCAGCAGCACCCGACAGGGGATCCTCTACGAGCAGTACTTC. The full variable domain, rest sourced from reference TRBV9 and TRBJ2-7, is DSGVTQTPKHLITATGQRVTLRCSPRSGDLSVYWYQQSLDQGLQFLIQYYNGEERAKGNILERFSAQQFPDLHSELNLSSLELGDSALYFCASSTRQGILYEQYFGPGTRLTVT.

The CDR3 region has the DNA TGTGCCAGCAGCCAAGAAGAGGGGGAGCATGAAAAACTGTTTTTT. Its protein product is CASSQEEGEHEKLFF. V is TRBV4-2 and J is TRBJ1-4; a weak D match, TRBD1 (6 bases). In germline, CDR1 is LGHNA, CDR2 YNFKEQ. Between the trimmed V and J ends, which lost 0 bases and 6 bases, there was a span of 11 bases. CDR3 length equals 15 residues.

The chain employs TRBV28 and TRBJ2-1, with D possibly matching TRBD2 (5 bases). Trimming took 8 bases from V and 3 from J, leaving 14 bases between them. Germline-derived CDR1 and CDR2 are MDHEN and SYDVKM. CDR3 length equals 14 residues. The CDR3 DNA is TGTGCCAGCTTAAGGGAGAAAAACTACAATGAGCAGTTCTTC. Protein: CASLREKNYNEQFF.

J is TRBJ1-1 and V is TRBV7-9; 8 bases fit TRBD1. CDR1 is SEHNR and CDR2 is FQNEAQ in the germline V gene (reference sequence). V lost 3 bases and J lost 3; bases outside the gene matches: 0. This CDR3 is built from 13 residues. The CDR3 protein is CASSLDRDTEAFF. The CDR3 nucleotides read TGTGCCAGCAGCTTGGACAGGGACACTGAAGCTTTCTTT.

This sequence joins TRBV4-3 and TRBJ2-7; D might be TRBD1 (6 bases). Germline CDR1 is LGHNA and CDR2 is YSLEER. CDR3 length: 19 amino acids. Trimming removed 0 bases from V and 8 bases from J, with 29 bases in between. CDR3 in amino acids: CASSQEVLSRGPVATKQYF. CDR3 DNA: TGCGCCAGCAGCCAAGAGGTACTAAGCAGGGGCCCTGTAGCTACCAAGCAGTACTTC.

The chain has TRBV28 and TRBJ2-3, with TRBD2 identical over 13 bases. The CDR3 has 17 amino acids. Germline V CDR1 and CDR2: MDHEN, SYDVKM. J gave up 1 base and V 4 bases, and 5 bases lay outside the gene matches. CDR3 sequence (DNA): TGTGCCAGCAGTTCACCTGGACTAGCGGGAGGCACAGATACGCAGTATTTT. Protein product: CASSSPGLAGGTDTQYF.

V and J are TRBV7-9 and TRBJ2-3, with D unclear. Germline CDR1 reads SEHNR; CDR2 reads FQNEAQ (reference sequence). The CDR3 sequence is 15 residues long. The V end lost 1 base, the J end lost 4 bases, and 12 bases lay between the germline ends. The CDR3 DNA sequence: TGTGCCAGCAGCTTAGATTTAATTGGATCAGATACGCAGTATTTT. It translates to CASSLDLIGSDTQYF.

The V and J genes are TRBV19 and TRBJ2-7, with D tentatively TRBD1 or TRBD2 (5 bases each). The germline V and J ends were trimmed by 0 bases and 6 bases, with 12 bases remaining between them. Germline values: CDR1 LNHDA, CDR2 SQIVND (reference sequence). The CDR3 spans 14 residues. CDR3 in DNA: TGTGCCAGTAGTATAGATCGGGGAACAGGCGAGCAGTACTTC. This encodes CASSIDRGTGEQYF.

V and J are TRBV28 and TRBJ1-1; unclear D gene. Trimming took off 5 bases at V and 1 base at J, with 8 bases between the two ends. CDR3 length equals 13 residues. Germline-derived CDR1 and CDR2 are MDHEN and SYDVKM. The CDR3: CASSEGQNTEAFF. CDR3 in DNA: TGTGCCAGCAGTGAGGGCCAGAACACTGAAGCTTTCTTT.

The chain recombines TRBV7-9 with TRBJ1-6; no firm D call. The V end was cut by 1 base, the J end by 8 bases, with 18 bases between. The CDR3 has 17 residues. Germline CDR1 and CDR2: SEHNR and FQNEAQ (reference sequence). The CDR3: CASSLGLIRWEDSPLHF. The CDR3 nucleotides read TGTGCCAGCAGCTTAGGGCTTATTAGGTGGGAGGATTCACCCCTCCACTTT.

The rearrangement links TRBV9 to TRBJ1-2, with D maybe TRBD1 (5 bases). This CDR3 comprises 17 residues. Trimming removed 0 bases from V and 4 bases from J, with 19 bases in between. Germline CDR1 SGDLS, CDR2 YYNGEE. The DNA for the CDR3 is TGTGCCAGCAGCGTAGGACCGTTTACAGGCCAGGCCTATGGCTACACCTTC. Its translation: CASSVGPFTGQAYGYTF.

The rearrangement uses TRBV7-9 and TRBJ1-1; possibly TRBD1 for D (5 bases). CDR3 length: 14 amino acids. Germline CDR1 is SEHNR and CDR2 is FQNEAQ (reference sequence). V shed 1 base and J shed 0 bases, with 6 bases lying between them. CDR3 coding DNA: TGTGCCAGCAGCTTAGGACAGCTGAACACTGAAGCTTTCTTT. Amino acids: CASSLGQLNTEAFF.

The chain employs TRBV4-3 and TRBJ1-3, with no clear D. This CDR3 comprises 15 residues. From germline, CDR1 is LGHNA and CDR2 YSLEER. V dropped 4 bases and J dropped 4 bases, with 14 bases sitting between them. The CDR3 nucleotides are TGCGCCAGCAGCCCCGAGACGGGGAGAGGAAACACCATATATTTT. This encodes CASSPETGRGNTIYF.

The J gene is TRBJ2-1, the V gene TRBV5-4; the D is unclear. Trimming took off 0 bases at V and 3 bases at J, with 10 bases between the two ends. The CDR3 is made up of 15 amino acids. Germline loops: CDR1 SGHNT, CDR2 YYREEE (reference sequence). CDR3 sequence: CASSLEFGGYNEQFF. The CDR3 region has the DNA TGTGCCAGCAGCTTGGAGTTTGGCGGCTACAATGAGCAGTTCTTC.

The rearrangement joins TRBV18 to TRBJ1-6; D is undetermined. The CDR3 length is 13 residues. Trimming shortened V by 2 bases and J by 6 bases, and 5 bases separated the two germline ends. The germline V gene encodes CDR1 KGHSH and CDR2 LQKENI. The CDR3 region has the DNA TGTGCCAGCTCACCAGATGGTAATTCACCCCTCCACTTT. It is translated as CASSPDGNSPLHF.

The rearrangement uses TRBV9 and TRBJ1-2; D not certain. From germline, CDR1 is SGDLS and CDR2 YYNGEE. CDR3 size: 14 residues. Trimming took 0 bases from V and 7 from J, leaving 13 bases between them. The CDR3 reads CASSVAPESFGYTF. The CDR3 bases are TGTGCCAGCAGCGTAGCCCCAGAGTCCTTTGGCTACACCTTC.